The TCR beta chain described here comes from a study of siplizumab effects on memory and regulatory T cells. Findings and limits, study-wide: Naive T cell populations appeared to exhibit greater diversity than memory cells and appeared to be major alloresponse contributors. Under siplizumab, an average approximately 71% of mappable alloreactive CD4+ clones were Treg-derived, compared with 26.9% in controls. The study did not confirm that proliferating Tregs from siplizumab cultures were suppressive.

Only in-frame clones appear in the TCRdb table, and some are missing; sequencing was by immunoSEQ multiplex PCR. The data contain around 100,000 clones, more than 85% of them singletons. With respect to this clone: Its antigen is not known.

The CDR3 runs 16 residues. Germline V gene lookup returns CDR1 SGHRS and CDR2 YFSETQ. V was pared by 1 base and J by 6 bases, with 6 bases of the junction left unmatched. Sequenced input: CD4+ T cells sorted from blood. The sequence derives from a human donor in good health. Some clones in this sample may be carry-over from other donors' samples. The V and J genes are TRBV5-1 and TRBJ2-1, with 11 bases fitting TRBD1. The CDR3 bases are TGCGCCAGCAGCTTGACCGGACAGGGGGCATTCAATGAGCAGTTCTTC. Translating it yields CASSLTGQGAFNEQFF.